These 19 T cell receptor beta chains were all obtained from the same sample, sequenced in a study of blood T cell repertoires in COVID-19. Produced via immunoSEQ multiplex PCR; TCRdb's table is partial and in-frame only. Here the sample spans 200,000 to 250,000 clones, approximately 80% being singletons. What was sequenced was peripheral blood. These receptors were taken from a woman over 75 with COVID-19, enrolled during active disease.

About this clone: This sample also contains other DNA sequences that code for the same CDR3. The chain joins TRBV5-1 to TRBJ2-5; 11 bases line up with TRBD2. V lost 5 bases to trimming and J lost 1 base; unmatched junction nucleotides: 7. Germline V gene sequence: CDR1 SGHRS, CDR2 YFSETQ. CDR3 size: 16 residues. The CDR3 loop is CASRTGTSGVQETQYF. CDR3 in DNA: TGCGCCAGCAGGACCGGGACTAGCGGTGTCCAAGAGACCCAGTACTTC.

Concerning this clone: Distinct nucleotide sequences in the sample also encode this CDR3. This sequence joins TRBV5-1 and TRBJ2-2; 11 nucleotides agree with TRBD2. CDR1 is SGHRS and CDR2 is YFSETQ in the germline V gene. With V trimmed by 0 bases and J by 1 base, 2 bases remained unmatched. The CDR3 sequence is 17 residues long. The CDR3 sequence: CASSLGGTSGNTGELFF. The CDR3, as DNA: TGCGCCAGCAGCTTGGGAGGGACTAGCGGGAACACCGGGGAGCTGTTTTTT. Complete variable domain (other parts from reference TRBV5-1 and TRBJ2-2): KAGVTQTPRYLIKTRGQQVTLSCSPISGHRSVSWYQQTPGQGLQFLFEYFSETQRNKGNFPGRFSGRQFSNSRSEMNVSTLELGDSALYLCASSLGGTSGNTGELFFGEGSRLTVL.

This clone occurred a few times. For the CDR3, the DNA is TGTGCCAGCAGCCCCTCGACAGGCTCTAACTATGGCTACACCTTC. It specifies CASSPSTGSNYGYTF. The chain has TRBV3-1 (or the pseudogene TRBV3-2) and TRBJ1-2; the D gene is possibly TRBD1 (6 bases). The CDR3 covers 15 residues. The germline V gene has CDR1 LGHDT and CDR2 YNNKEL (reference sequence). Trimming removed 4 bases at V and 0 bases at J, with 12 bases between.

This sequence joins TRBV7-6 and TRBJ2-5; TRBD2 matches at 9 bases. Germline loops: CDR1 SGHVS, CDR2 FNYEAQ. The CDR3 runs to 17 residues. Trimming cost V 2 bases and J 1 base; bases outside gene matches: 8. CDR3 in DNA: TGTGCCAGCAGCTTAATGGAGCGGGGGGAGCTCCAAGAGACCCAGTACTTC. Residues: CASSLMERGELQETQYF.

J is TRBJ2-5 and V is TRBV6-2 or TRBV6-3; D is ambiguous. This CDR3 has 14 amino acids. The V gene's germline CDR1 is MNHEY and CDR2 SVGEGT. V shed 2 bases and J shed 1 base, with 8 bases lying between them. The CDR3 nucleotides read TGTGCCAGCAGTTACAATTTGGCCCAAGAGACCCAGTACTTC. Translating it yields CASSYNLAQETQYF.

The chain combines TRBV12-2 with TRBJ1-1; TRBD1, as called in the table, went unchecked against the DNA. TRBV12-2 is assigned pseudogene status. CDR3 length: 19 residues. The CDR3 loop reads CASRFTPRPILTRNTEAFF. CDR3 coding DNA: TGTGCAAGTCGCTTTACACCCCGACCGATTTTGACACGAAACACTGAAGCTTTCTTT.

V gene TRBV6-5 combines with J gene TRBJ2-5, with D perhaps matching TRBD2 (5 bases). The CDR3 is 15 residues long. Germline V gives CDR1 MNHEY, CDR2 SVGAGI. The V and J ends lost 8 bases and 0 bases respectively, with 16 bases between them. The CDR3 DNA sequence: TGTGCCAGCTCCCCCGGGGTAAAAGACCAAGAGACCCAGTACTTC. Protein sequence: CASSPGVKDQETQYF.

The V gene is TRBV19, the J gene TRBJ2-1, with D unresolved. The CDR3 totals 15 residues. V was pared by 5 bases and J by 5 bases, with 16 bases between. CDR1 and CDR2 (germline): LNHDA, SQIVND (reference sequence). The CDR3 sequence is CASSPLDRRNNEQFF. For the CDR3, the DNA is TGTGCCAGTAGTCCCCTCGATCGTAGAAACAATGAGCAGTTCTTC.

V usage is TRBV5-1 and J usage is TRBJ1-1; perhaps TRBD1 as D (6 bases). The germline gives CDR1 SGHRS, CDR2 YFSETQ. V shed 5 bases and J shed 1 base, with 18 bases lying between them. The CDR3 extends over 16 amino acids. CDR3: CASSRSGRTENTEAFF. CDR3 DNA: TGCGCCAGCAGTCGCAGCGGGAGGACAGAGAACACTGAAGCTTTCTTT.

This rearrangement joins TRBV14 to TRBJ1-5, with D perhaps matching TRBD1 (5 bases). CDR3 size: 14 residues. Germline CDR1 is SGHDN and CDR2 is FVKESK. V dropped 1 base and J dropped 5 bases, with 9 bases sitting between them. CDR3 residues: CASSQGGAHQPQHF. CDR3 nucleotides: TGTGCCAGCAGCCAAGGGGGCGCGCATCAGCCCCAGCATTTT.

The chain combines TRBV10-3 with TRBJ2-1, with D possibly TRBD2 on 6 matching bases. The CDR3 length is 13 residues. V gave up 6 bases and J gave up 4 bases, with 10 bases separating them. CDR1 and CDR2 (germline): ENHRY, SYGVKD. CDR3: CAIRGTDYNEQFF. In DNA form, the CDR3 reads TGTGCCATCAGGGGGACTGATTACAATGAGCAGTTCTTC.

The rearrangement joins TRBV19 to TRBJ1-2; TRBD1 might be the D (6 bases). Trimming cost V 4 bases and J 4 bases, with 16 bases left between them. The CDR3 consists of 15 residues. Per the germline V gene, CDR1 is LNHDA and CDR2 is SQIVND (reference sequence). CDR3 loop: CASSTHVQGTYGYTF. The DNA of the CDR3 is TGTGCCAGTAGTACACACGTACAGGGAACCTATGGCTACACCTTC.

The chain is built from TRBV11-1 and TRBJ1-5, with unresolved D. V was trimmed by 1 base and J by 3 bases, leaving 10 bases between them. The CDR3 length is 15 residues. CDR1 SGHAT and CDR2 FQDESV come from the germline V gene (reference sequence). CDR3 sequence: CASSLEGGNNQPQHF. DNA for the CDR3: TGTGCCAGCAGCTTAGAAGGCGGTAACAATCAGCCCCAGCATTTT. The variable domain in full, completed from reference TRBV11-1 and TRBJ1-5, reads EAEVAQSPRYKITEKSQAVAFWCDPISGHATLYWYRQILGQGPELLVQFQDESVVDDSQLPKDRFSAERLKGVDSTLKIQPAELGDSAMYLCASSLEGGNNQPQHFGDGTRLSIL.

This sequence joins TRBV18 and TRBJ2-6; possibly TRBD1 for D (6 bases). The CDR3 runs 15 residues. Germline-derived CDR1 and CDR2 are KGHSH and LQKENI. V was pared by 3 bases and J by 2 bases, with 8 bases between. The CDR3 reads CASSPNRAGANVLTF. For the CDR3, the DNA is TGTGCCAGCTCACCGAACAGGGCTGGGGCCAACGTCCTGACTTTC. Based on the CDR3 plus reference TRBV18 and TRBJ2-6, the full variable domain is NAGVMQNPRHLVRRRGQEARLRCSPMKGHSHVYWYRQLPEEGLKFMVYLQKENIIDESGMPKERFSAEFPKEGPSILRIQQVVRGDSAAYFCASSPNRAGANVLTFGAGSRLTVL.

The chain uses TRBV5-1 and TRBJ1-4, with D possibly matching TRBD1 (6 bases). The ends were cut back, 4 bases at V and 6 bases at J, with 13 bases in the middle. The CDR3 is 14 residues long. CDR1 SGHRS and CDR2 YFSETQ come from the germline V gene. The CDR3 DNA is TGCGCCAGCAGCCCGGCAGGGGTAGATGAAAAACTGTTTTTT. Encoded protein: CASSPAGVDEKLFF.

This clone has only a few counts. The rearrangement uses TRBV6-2 or TRBV6-3 and TRBJ1-1; no reliable D call. Germline CDR1 MNHEY, CDR2 SVGEGT. V was clipped by 1 base and J by 10 bases, with 13 bases between them. The CDR3 covers 13 residues. CDR3 sequence: CASSYLPSRGAFF. CDR3 nucleotide sequence: TGTGCCAGCAGTTACTTGCCGTCCCGGGGAGCTTTCTTT.

The rearrangement joins TRBV23-1 to TRBJ2-7; 14 nucleotides line up with TRBD2. TRBV23-1 is noted as an ORF with a role that remains uncertain. The CDR3 is 18 residues long. V lost 0 bases, J lost 0 bases, and 4 bases stayed unmatched. Here the CDR3 DNA reads TGCGCCAGCAGTCAATCGGGACTAGCGGGGGCGGCCTCCTACGAGCAGTACGTC. This sequence encodes CASSQSGLAGAASYEQYV.

In its sample, this clone was seen once. The genes are TRBV7-2 and TRBJ2-4, with 9 bases lining up with TRBD2. The V and J ends lost 6 bases and 8 bases, in that order; junction bases with no gene match: 8. This CDR3 is 14 amino acids long. Germline CDR1 and CDR2: SGHTA and FQGNSA. DNA of the CDR3: TGTGCCAGCAGTTCGGGACTAGCTTTTGACATTCAGTACTTC. Translating it yields CASSSGLAFDIQYF.

The chain carries TRBV2 and TRBJ2-1; 7 bases line up with TRBD2. The CDR3 totals 15 residues. Germline trimming cut 3 bases from V and 6 bases from J; bases unmatched to any gene: 8. In germline, CDR1 is SNHLY, CDR2 FYNNEI. Here the CDR3 reads CASSDGFGGGNEQFF. CDR3 sequence (DNA): TGTGCCAGCAGTGACGGGTTTGGCGGGGGCAATGAGCAGTTCTTC.